This TCR beta chain was observed in a study of T cell responses to AZD1222 COVID-19 vaccine. The CDR3 is 14 amino acids. Repertoires were generated with immunoSEQ multiplex PCR, while TCRdb's copy carries only in-frame clones and drops some. In the table there are more than 150,000 clones, about 95% of which are singletons. This sequence was found in an adult in good health. This sequence joins TRBV12-1 and TRBJ2-7. TRBV12-1 is a pseudogene segment. Specimen: peripheral blood, collected on day 0 of AZD1222 vaccination. The CDR3 nucleotides read TGTGCCAGCAGCCCGGGGGCGCTACTCTACGAGCAGTACTTC. As protein: CASSPGALLYEQYF.